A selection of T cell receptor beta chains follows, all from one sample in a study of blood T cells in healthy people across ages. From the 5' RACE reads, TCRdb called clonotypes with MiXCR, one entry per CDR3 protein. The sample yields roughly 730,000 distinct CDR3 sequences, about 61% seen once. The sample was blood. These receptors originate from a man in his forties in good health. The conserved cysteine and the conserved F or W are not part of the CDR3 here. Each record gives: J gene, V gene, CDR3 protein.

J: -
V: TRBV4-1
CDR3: ASSQAGFEQY

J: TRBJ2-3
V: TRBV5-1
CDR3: ASGTPLPDTQY

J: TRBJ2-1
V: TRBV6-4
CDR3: ASETSWALGPSYNEQF

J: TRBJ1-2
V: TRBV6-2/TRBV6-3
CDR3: ASSPLRSEQSNYGYT

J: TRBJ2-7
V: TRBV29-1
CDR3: SVPVPGQPFEQY

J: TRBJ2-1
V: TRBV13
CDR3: ASSHNTPYNEQF

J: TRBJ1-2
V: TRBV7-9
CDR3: ASSRSTDRNLNYGYT

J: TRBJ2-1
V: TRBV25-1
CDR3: ASSGYGTGLEGEQF

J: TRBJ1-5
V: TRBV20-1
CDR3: SARDTTAEPQH

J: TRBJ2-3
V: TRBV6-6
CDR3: ASSYSNTDTQY

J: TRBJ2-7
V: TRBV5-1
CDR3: ASSSRTGDVYEQY

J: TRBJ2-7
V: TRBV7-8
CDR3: ASSLSSEFYEQY

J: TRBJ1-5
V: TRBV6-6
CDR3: ASSSRGQPQH

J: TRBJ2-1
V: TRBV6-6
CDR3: ASSYFGGGAKDEQF

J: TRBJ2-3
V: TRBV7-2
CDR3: ASSLEGRLPDTQY

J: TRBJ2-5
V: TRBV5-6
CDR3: ASSSRTEPYQETQY

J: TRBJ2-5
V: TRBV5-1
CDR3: ASSLDMQGRLARETQY

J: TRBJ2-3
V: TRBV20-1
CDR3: SANGGSTDTQY

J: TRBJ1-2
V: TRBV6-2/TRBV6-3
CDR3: ASNRDRGRGYGYT

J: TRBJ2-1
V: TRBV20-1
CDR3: SAGALNEQF

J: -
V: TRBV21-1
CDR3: ASTWTGHFEQY

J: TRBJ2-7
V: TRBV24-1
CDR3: ATRRTGANEQY

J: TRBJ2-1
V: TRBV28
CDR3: ASRGVGGYNEQF

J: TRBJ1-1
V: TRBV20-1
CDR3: SARESSFVGGAF

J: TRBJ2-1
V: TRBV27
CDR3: ASRLSGRGEQF

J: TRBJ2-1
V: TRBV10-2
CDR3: ASSESLAGRFDNEQF

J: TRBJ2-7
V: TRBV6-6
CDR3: ASSSPLTSGGNYEQY